This is a list of T cell receptor beta chains from one sample in a study of cytomegalovirus exposure and HLA in healthy donors. Sequencing was performed with immunoSEQ multiplex PCR; in TCRdb, only in-frame clones are kept and a portion is missing. The table records around 150,000 clones, around 84% of them present only once. Input material: PBMCs. These receptor sequences come from a man aged 18 to 30 in good health and CMV-seropositive. Each CDR3 is given with its conserved first and last residue. The order of the fields is D gene, V gene, J gene, clone size, CDR3 protein, CDR3 DNA. A D gene is named only where the DNA matches it firmly. Clone size is stated in some rows and not others, as once, few, many or a class when expanded.

NA	TRBV11-1	TRBJ2-7	NA	CASSFTGSYEQYF	TGTGCCAGCAGCTTTACAGGATCCTACGAGCAGTACTTC
TRBD1	TRBV9	TRBJ1-2	NA	CASSPFTGGNYGYTF	TGTGCCAGCAGCCCTTTTACAGGGGGCAACTATGGCTACACCTTC
NA	TRBV7-3	TRBJ2-2	NA	CASSSQGYTGELFF	TGTGCCAGCAGCTCCCAGGGGTATACCGGGGAGCTGTTTTTT
NA	TRBV4-3	TRBJ2-1	few	CASSQGTPKAQQFF	TGCGCCAGCAGCCAAGGGACTCCGAAAGCCCAGCAGTTCTTC
TRBD2	TRBV11-2	TRBJ2-2	NA	CASRPAPLGGGNTGELFF	TGTGCCAGCAGGCCCGCCCCGCTGGGCGGGGGGAACACCGGGGAGCTGTTTTTT
TRBD2	TRBV5-4	TRBJ2-5	few	CASSSLLAGRGETQYF	TGTGCCAGCAGCTCTTTACTAGCGGGGCGGGGAGAGACCCAGTACTTC
TRBD1	TRBV2	TRBJ2-2	once	CASSVQGETGELFF	TGTGCCAGCAGTGTTCAGGGGGAGACCGGGGAGCTGTTTTTT
TRBD2	TRBV7-8	TRBJ2-1	few	CASSLGASGEQFF	TGTGCCAGCAGCTTAGGGGCTAGCGGAGAGCAGTTCTTC
TRBD1	TRBV15	TRBJ2-3	NA	CATSRRTGGGTDTQYF	TGTGCCACCAGCAGAAGGACAGGGGGCGGGACAGATACGCAGTATTTT
NA	TRBV19	TRBJ1-5	NA	CASSKSSNQPQHF	TGTGCCAGTAGTAAGAGTAGCAATCAGCCCCAGCATTTT
TRBD1	TRBV5-1	TRBJ1-5	NA	CASSYDRDQPQHF	TGCGCCAGCAGCTACGACAGGGATCAGCCCCAGCATTTT
TRBD1	TRBV5-1	TRBJ1-1	NA	CASSSRTGDTEAFF	TGCGCCAGCAGCTCGCGGACAGGGGACACTGAAGCTTTCTTT
NA	TRBV10-3	TRBJ1-3	NA	CAIRASGNTIYF	TGTGCCATCAGGGCCTCTGGAAACACCATATATTTT
NA	TRBV4-2	TRBJ2-7	NA	CASSQGVPGQGPYEQYF	TGTGCCAGCAGCCAAGGGGTTCCAGGCCAGGGGCCGTACGAGCAGTACTTC
NA	TRBV1	TRBJ2-1	NA	CTSSQDRTPGLAATQDYNEQFF	TGCACCAGCAGCCAAGATCGTACCCCGGGACTAGCGGCCACCCAAGACTACAATGAGCAGTTCTTC
TRBD1	TRBV5-6	TRBJ2-7	NA	CASSLKPATGMREQYF	TGTGCCAGCAGCTTGAAACCAGCGACAGGGATGCGCGAGCAGTACTTC
NA	TRBV18	TRBJ1-2	NA	CASSPSGDYGYTF	TGTGCCAGCTCACCATCCGGGGACTATGGCTACACCTTC
NA	TRBV4-3	TRBJ2-3	NA	CASSQDWGGGSTDTQYF	TGCGCCAGCAGCCAAGATTGGGGCGGGGGCAGCACAGATACGCAGTATTTT
TRBD1	TRBV11-1	TRBJ1-1	NA	CASSLSGQAGGEAFF	TGTGCCAGCAGCTTGTCAGGACAGGCTGGAGGTGAAGCTTTCTTT
TRBD1	TRBV29-1	TRBJ1-1	NA	CSVAGTGTVNTEAFF	TGCAGCGTAGCCGGGACAGGGACTGTCAACACTGAAGCTTTCTTT
TRBD2	TRBV2	TRBJ2-5	NA	CASSLAGGPGETQYF	TGTGCCAGCAGTCTAGCGGGGGGGCCGGGCGAGACCCAGTACTTC
TRBD1	TRBV15	TRBJ1-2	NA	CATSFIPLTGGGYTF	TGTGCCACCAGCTTTATTCCCTTGACAGGGGGTGGCTACACCTTC
TRBD1	TRBV6-6	TRBJ1-1	NA	CASHNRGVGTEAFF	TGTGCCAGCCATAACAGGGGTGTAGGGACTGAAGCTTTCTTT
NA	TRBV18	TRBJ2-3	NA	CASSPRRDTQYF	TGTGCCAGCTCACCTCGGAGGGATACGCAGTATTTT
NA	TRBV7-8	TRBJ1-1	NA	CASSPRGGDNTEAFF	TGTGCCAGCAGCCCGCGGGGAGGGGACAACACTGAAGCTTTCTTT
NA	TRBV21-1	TRBJ1-5	once	CASSGHDRARNQPQHF	TGTGCCAGCAGCGGCCACGACAGGGCGCGAAATCAGCCCCAGCATTTT
NA	TRBV4-3	TRBJ2-3	NA	CASSQDWAGTYTDTQYF	TGCGCCAGCAGCCAAGATTGGGCGGGGACTTACACAGATACGCAGTATTTT
NA	TRBV7-9	TRBJ1-5	NA	CASSLDSGGNQPQHF	TGTGCCAGCAGCTTAGATTCAGGGGGCAATCAGCCCCAGCATTTT
NA	TRBV29-1	TRBJ1-1	NA	CSVDRGGVTEAFF	TGCAGCGTTGACAGGGGAGGGGTGACTGAAGCTTTCTTT
TRBD1	TRBV20-1	TRBJ1-2	NA	CSAGQGYGYTF	TGCAGTGCTGGACAGGGGTATGGCTACACCTTC
TRBD1	TRBV18	TRBJ1-2	NA	CASQDRVNYGYTF	TGTGCCAGCCAGGACAGGGTCAACTATGGCTACACCTTC
TRBD1	TRBV7-8	TRBJ1-5	few	CASSDRDSGPQHF	TGTGCCAGCAGCGACAGGGACTCGGGGCCCCAGCATTTT
TRBD1	TRBV7-8	TRBJ1-2	NA	CASSTRTGYGYTF	TGTGCCAGCAGCACCCGGACAGGGTATGGCTACACCTTC
TRBD1	TRBV30	TRBJ1-2	NA	CAWGDRGYGYTF	TGTGCCTGGGGGGACAGGGGGTATGGCTACACCTTC
NA	TRBV27	TRBJ1-5	NA	CASSPTAYSNQPQHF	TGTGCCAGCAGTCCTACCGCGTATAGCAATCAGCCCCAGCATTTT
NA	TRBV6-1	TRBJ2-7	once	CASSEGPYEQYF	TGTGCCAGCAGTGAAGGGCCCTACGAGCAGTACTTC
NA	TRBV7-5	TRBJ2-7	NA	CASSFGGMIREQYF	TGTGCCAGCAGCTTCGGGGGGATGATTCGCGAGCAGTACTTC
TRBD1	TRBV19	TRBJ1-5	NA	CASSIGGTGLQPQHF	TGTGCCAGTAGTATAGGCGGGACAGGGCTTCAGCCCCAGCATTTT
NA	TRBV5-1	TRBJ2-1	NA	CASSRLSSASLGAPYNEQFF	TGCGCCAGCAGCAGATTGAGTTCGGCCTCCTTGGGGGCGCCCTACAATGAGCAGTTCTTC
NA	TRBV6-1	TRBJ1-1	NA	CASSVTGTTEAFF	TGTGCCAGCAGTGTCACAGGGACCACTGAAGCTTTCTTT
TRBD1	TRBV7-2	TRBJ1-6	few	CASSSDRGSPLHF	TGTGCCAGCAGCTCCGACAGGGGTTCACCCCTCCACTTT
TRBD1	TRBV4-2	TRBJ1-2	NA	CASSHPGSGGNYGYTF	TGTGCCAGCAGCCACCCCGGTTCAGGGGGCAACTATGGCTACACCTTC
NA	TRBV19	TRBJ1-2	once	CASKSHTDNPFGYTF	TGTGCCAGTAAATCGCACACCGACAACCCATTTGGCTACACCTTC
TRBD2	TRBV7-7	TRBJ2-1	NA	CAVRGGGGSGEQFF	TGTGCCGTCCGGGGCGGCGGGGGGTCAGGTGAGCAGTTCTTC
NA	TRBV5-6	TRBJ2-7	NA	CASSPGWGGLNEQYF	TGTGCCAGCAGTCCAGGGTGGGGGGGCCTAAACGAGCAGTACTTC
NA	TRBV11-3	TRBJ1-1	NA	CASSVETRQAVFAEAFF	TGTGCCAGCAGCGTGGAAACTCGACAGGCTGTCTTTGCTGAAGCTTTCTTT